This TCR beta chain stems from a study of T cells after yellow fever vaccination. Study information: Each low-cell-number fraction was prepared by means of SMART-Seq v4 Ultra Low Input. Whole-study results and caveats: In post-booster samples, most primary-vaccination clones reappeared (approximately 96% CD4, 88% CD8). The bulk population could contribute abundant contaminating clonotypes to FACS-sorted repertoires. Clonotype sharing between CD4 and CD8 compartments was small.

Only a few counts were recorded for this clonotype. No antigen is known for it. Trimming left V 2 bases short and J 0 bases short, with 9 bases between. CDR1 is LNHNV and CDR2 is YYDKDF in the germline V gene (reference sequence). The CDR3 is made up of 15 amino acids. From the 5' RACE reads, TCRdb called clonotypes with MiXCR, one entry per CDR3 protein. In the table there are 610,000 or so distinct CDR3 sequences, about 12% of which are singletons. The source is a man in his thirties or forties who received the YFV17D yellow fever vaccine. The input for sequencing was PBMCs, taken on the day of the yellow fever booster vaccination. This chain uses TRBV15 with TRBJ2-3; D gene unclear. This chain's CDR3 is CATSRSSRSTDTQYF. In DNA, the CDR3 is TGTGCCACCAGCAGATCTAGTCGAAGCACAGATACGCAGTATTTT.